This entry lists 22 T cell receptor beta chains sequenced from one sample in a study of blood T cell repertoires in COVID-19. Libraries were prepared by immunoSEQ multiplex PCR; TCRdb keeps only in-frame clonotypes and omits some of them. This repertoire shows under 50,000 clones, 65% to 85% found once; its top ten account for roughly a fifth. Sequencing was carried out using peripheral blood. All receptors come from a human donor with active or convalescent COVID-19. The donor label of this sample is uncertain.

This clone was counted a few times. The chain uses TRBV5-1 and TRBJ1-4; 12 bases align to TRBD1. This CDR3 is built from 16 residues. V gave up 4 bases and J gave up 7 bases; unmatched junction bases: 8. Germline V lookup: CDR1 SGHRS, CDR2 YFSETQ. In DNA, the CDR3 is TGCGCCAGCAGCGCCGGGACAGGGGGCGGTGGTGAAAAACTGTTTTTT. It codes for CASSAGTGGGGEKLFF.

This clone was picked up one time. The chain carries TRBV29-1 and TRBJ1-3, with D unclear. CDR1 is SQVTM and CDR2 is ANQGSEA in the germline V gene. The V gene lost 1 base and the J gene lost 0 bases, with 10 bases spanning the gap. The CDR3 consists of 15 residues. CDR3 in amino acids: CSVEGTAYSGNTIYF. The CDR3 DNA sequence: TGCAGCGTTGAAGGTACAGCTTACTCTGGAAACACCATATATTTT. Using reference TRBV29-1 and TRBJ1-3 for the parts outside the CDR3, the full variable domain is SAVISQKPSRDICQRGTSLTIQCQVDSQVTMMFWYRQQPGQSLTLIATANQGSEATYESGFVIDKFPISRPNLTFSTLTVSNMSPEDSSIYLCSVEGTAYSGNTIYFGEGSWLTVV.

The chain links TRBV19 to TRBJ2-3; D might be TRBD1 (6 bases). Per the germline V gene, CDR1 is LNHDA and CDR2 is SQIVND (reference sequence). CDR3 length equals 14 residues. V was cut by 3 bases and J by 6 bases, with 13 bases left in between. The CDR3 DNA sequence: TGTGCCAGTAGTATGGGTTGGGGGCCGGATACGCAGTATTTT. Translation: CASSMGWGPDTQYF.

The V gene is TRBV4-1, the J gene TRBJ2-1; possibly TRBD2 for D (6 bases). In germline, CDR1 is MGHRA, CDR2 YSYEKL. Trimming took off 0 bases at V and 9 bases at J, with 15 bases between the two ends. The CDR3 has 15 residues. CDR3 bases: TGCGCCAGCAGCCAAGATCAGACGGGAGTAGGTGAGCAGTTCTTC. Its protein product is CASSQDQTGVGEQFF.

The chain joins TRBV19 to TRBJ2-7; 9 bases fit TRBD1. Unmatched junction bases numbered 5, after V lost 4 bases and J lost 1 base. The CDR3 is 15 residues long. Germline V lookup: CDR1 LNHDA, CDR2 SQIVND (reference sequence). DNA of the CDR3: TGTGCCAGTAGTAACCAAGGGACAGGGTCCTACGAGCAGTACTTC. Its translation: CASSNQGTGSYEQYF. The full variable domain, completed using reference TRBV19 and TRBJ2-7, is DGGITQSPKYLFRKEGQNVTLSCEQNLNHDAMYWYRQDPGQGLRLIYYSQIVNDFQKGDIAEGYSVSREKKESFPLTVTSAQKNPTAFYLCASSNQGTGSYEQYFGPGTRLTVT.

CDR3 sequence reads: CASSLSPRDKSYNEQFF. The CDR3 DNA is TGTGCCAGCAGCCTGAGCCCACGGGACAAATCTTATAATGAGCAGTTCTTC. This chain connects TRBV9 to TRBJ2-1; D is perhaps TRBD1 (6 bases). CDR1 and CDR2 from the germline V gene are SGDLS and YYNGEE. V lost 4 bases to trimming and J lost 7 bases, with 24 bases between them. The CDR3 spans 17 residues.

The rearrangement joins TRBV7-3 to TRBJ1-4; D not certain. From germline, CDR1 is SGHTA and CDR2 FQGTGA. The V gene lost 1 base and the J gene lost 7 bases, with 13 bases spanning the gap. The CDR3 extends over 15 amino acids. The CDR3, as DNA: TGTGCCAGCAGCTTAAGCGGCGGGAAGACTGAAAAACTGTTTTTT. This translates into CASSLSGGKTEKLFF.

Only a few counts were recorded for this clone. The chain employs TRBV4-1 and TRBJ2-1; D is possibly TRBD2 (5 bases). The CDR3 consists of 16 residues. V shed 0 bases and J shed 9 bases, with 18 bases lying between them. Germline V lookup: CDR1 MGHRA, CDR2 YSYEKL. CDR3 bases: TGCGCCAGCAGCCAAGAGATGAGCGGAGGAGCCATTGAGCAGTTCTTC. Protein product: CASSQEMSGGAIEQFF.

CDR3 DNA: TGTGCCAGCAGTACCAGGGCCCAGGGTAACGAGCAGTACTTC. It specifies CASSTRAQGNEQYF. The rearrangement links TRBV11-3 to TRBJ2-7, with a possible D match to TRBD1 (5 bases). V lost 6 bases and J 5 bases, leaving 17 bases between the germline ends. The CDR3 is made up of 14 amino acids. The V gene's germline CDR1 is SGHNT and CDR2 YENEEA.

This sequence joins TRBV30 and TRBJ1-4; 9 bases align to TRBD1. This CDR3 is 14 amino acids long. Germline CDR1 GTSNPN, CDR2 SVGIG (reference sequence). V lost 5 bases to trimming and J lost 5 bases; unmatched junction nucleotides: 6. CDR3 loop: CAWGGQGRNEKLFF. The CDR3 DNA reads as TGTGCCTGGGGGGGACAGGGTCGGAATGAAAAACTGTTTTTT.

The chain has TRBV7-3 and TRBJ2-5, with 9 bases that match TRBD1. CDR3 size: 15 residues. V dropped 0 bases and J dropped 5; count of bases not matched to a gene: 4. Germline CDR1 is SGHTA and CDR2 is FQGTGA. CDR3 residues: CASSLTGQGSETQYF. CDR3 in DNA: TGTGCCAGCAGCTTAACGGGACAGGGCTCGGAGACCCAGTACTTC.

The CDR3 DNA reads as TGTGCCAGCAGCTTGGAGACAGGGTATCAAGAGACCCAGTACTTC. Amino acid sequence: CASSLETGYQETQYF. The chain combines TRBV5-6 with TRBJ2-5, with 7 bases identical to TRBD1. V lost 0 bases and J lost 2; bases outside the gene matches: 4. Germline CDR1 SGHDT, CDR2 YYEEEE. The CDR3 contains 15 residues.

This chain uses TRBV27 with TRBJ2-1; 11 bases map to TRBD2. CDR1 is MNHEY, CDR2 SMNVEV, per germline (reference sequence). CDR3 size: 15 residues. V trimming: 0 bases; J trimming: 10 bases; junction bases outside the gene matches: 5. CDR3 in DNA: TGTGCCAGCAGTTTATCGTTAGCGGGAGGGCACGAGCAGTTCTTC. Protein: CASSLSLAGGHEQFF.

J is TRBJ1-5 and V is TRBV30, with TRBD1 as a possible D gene (6 bases). This CDR3 contains 12 residues. V dropped 3 bases and J dropped 5 bases, with 8 bases sitting between them. Germline CDR1 reads GTSNPN; CDR2 reads SVGIG (reference sequence). CDR3 in DNA: TGTGCCTGGAGCAGGGGCGATCAGCCCCAGCATTTT. Protein sequence: CAWSRGDQPQHF. Full variable domain (rest looked up from reference TRBV30 and TRBJ1-5): SQTIHQWPATLVQPVGSPLSLECTVEGTSNPNLYWYRQAAGRGLQLLFYSVGIGQISSEVPQNLSASRPQDRQFILSSKKLLLSDSGFYLCAWSRGDQPQHFGDGTRLSIL.

The chain uses TRBV9 and TRBJ2-1; possibly TRBD2 for D (6 bases). From germline, CDR1 is SGDLS and CDR2 YYNGEE. Trimming removed 0 bases from V and 2 bases from J, with 12 bases in between. The CDR3 consists of 16 residues. CDR3: CASSVDGGTPYNEQFF. The DNA of the CDR3 is TGTGCCAGCAGCGTAGACGGGGGAACCCCCTACAATGAGCAGTTCTTC. The full variable domain, with the rest looked up from reference TRBV9 and TRBJ2-1, is DSGVTQTPKHLITATGQRVTLRCSPRSGDLSVYWYQQSLDQGLQFLIQYYNGEERAKGNILERFSAQQFPDLHSELNLSSLELGDSALYFCASSVDGGTPYNEQFFGPGTRLTVL.

Sample share makes this clone medium-sized. The V gene is TRBV24-1, the J gene TRBJ2-5, with D possibly matching TRBD1 (5 bases). Per germline, CDR1 KGHDR and CDR2 SFDVKD. V was pared by 4 bases and J by 3 bases, with 11 bases between. CDR3 size: 14 residues. CDR3 coding DNA: TGTGCCACCAGTGAATCAGGGTCTAAAGAGACCCAGTACTTC. Translating gives CATSESGSKETQYF.

This clone was detected only a few times. V gene TRBV18 combines with J gene TRBJ2-7, with TRBD1 matching 11 bases. CDR1 KGHSH and CDR2 LQKENI come from the germline V gene. The V and J ends lost 8 bases and 0 bases, in that order; junction bases with no gene match: 12. The CDR3 is 17 residues long. The CDR3: CASTPGQGVSASYEQYF. The CDR3 DNA is TGTGCCAGCACGCCGGGACAGGGGGTGTCCGCCTCCTACGAGCAGTACTTC.

The chain couples TRBV5-1 to TRBJ2-6, with D perhaps matching TRBD2 (7 bases). The CDR3 is made up of 18 amino acids. With 0 bases removed from V and 0 bases from J, the gap between germline ends came to 13 bases. Germline V gene sequence: CDR1 SGHRS, CDR2 YFSETQ. DNA for the CDR3: TGCGCCAGCAGCTTGGCCGGGGGGCTTTCCTCTGGGGCCAACGTCCTGACTTTC. Its translation is CASSLAGGLSSGANVLTF.

The rearrangement uses TRBV27 and TRBJ2-1; 7 bases line up with TRBD1. V shed 9 bases and J 4 bases; nucleotides not matched to a gene: 12. Germline assignment: CDR1 MNHEY and CDR2 SMNVEV (reference sequence). The CDR3 sequence is 15 residues long. CDR3 in amino acids: CASGKTGTAYNEQFF. The DNA for the CDR3 is TGTGCCAGTGGGAAGACCGGGACAGCATACAATGAGCAGTTCTTC.

The V and J genes are TRBV5-5 and TRBJ2-1; 7 bases are shared with TRBD2. Germline V lookup: CDR1 SGHKS, CDR2 YYEKEE (reference sequence). The CDR3 is 15 amino acids. V lost 3 bases, J lost 0 bases, and 3 bases stayed unmatched. The CDR3 nucleotides are TGTGCCAGCAGCTGGGGCGGGAGCTCCTACAATGAGCAGTTCTTC. This translates into CASSWGGSSYNEQFF. The full variable domain, in which reference TRBV5-5 and TRBJ2-1 provide the parts outside the CDR3, is DAGVTQSPTHLIKTRGQQVTLRCSPISGHKSVSWYQQVLGQGPQFIFQYYEKEERGRGNFPDRFSARQFPNYSSELNVNALLLGDSALYLCASSWGGSSYNEQFFGPGTRLTVL.

In its sample, this clone was seen a few times. The genes are TRBV30 and TRBJ1-4, with D perhaps TRBD1 (5 bases). The CDR3 totals 13 residues. Trimming shortened V by 2 bases and J by 5 bases, and 9 bases separated the two germline ends. Germline V lookup: CDR1 GTSNPN, CDR2 SVGIG (reference sequence). For the CDR3, the DNA is TGTGCCTGGAGTCGGGGGAACAATGAAAAACTGTTTTTT. This codes for CAWSRGNNEKLFF.

This clone was counted only a few times. The genes are TRBV6-5 and TRBJ1-5; D gene uncertain. Germline V gene sequence: CDR1 MNHEY, CDR2 SVGAGI. The V gene lost 0 bases and the J gene lost 4 bases, with 7 bases spanning the gap. This CDR3 has 14 amino acids. The CDR3 coding sequence is TGTGCCAGCAGTTACTCTCCCAGTAATCAGCCCCAGCATTTT. It yields the protein CASSYSPSNQPQHF.